Detailed here is one T cell receptor beta chain. The antigen remains undetermined. Trimming left V 0 bases short and J 7 bases short, with 13 bases between. There are 14 residues in the CDR3. Germline V gene lookup returns CDR1 MGHRA and CDR2 YSYEKL. This record belongs to a study of CD8 T cells in ankylosing spondylitis. Libraries for TCR beta were made by quantitative 5'-RACE with molecular barcodes. TCRdb re-called the 5' RACE reads with MiXCR, one entry per CDR3 protein. The table records 450,000 to 550,000 distinct CDR3 sequences, approximately 5.3% of them present only once. Study-wide findings and caveats: A number of the motif variants had already been described in reactive arthritis synovial fluid and blood. Matched synovial fluid from ankylosing spondylitis patients was reported to be enriched for disease-linked clones. Within peripheral blood, clones linked to disease were CD8+ and relatively rare. A motif in TCR beta, a set of eight or nine highly homologous variants, appeared characteristic of ankylosing spondylitis blood.

The receptor's source is a male donor with ankylosing spondylitis. V is TRBV4-1 and J is TRBJ2-7; D unresolved. Sample: blood, either unsorted or a sorted T cell fraction (not recorded which). The CDR3 loop reads CASSQDLRPREQYF. DNA of the CDR3: TGCGCCAGCAGCCAAGACCTTCGCCCTAGGGAGCAGTACTTC.